The sequence of this T cell receptor beta chain was determined in a study of blood T cell repertoires in COVID-19. Study-level information: PBMCs, B-cell-depleted T cells, or T cells were the source of the cDNA or gDNA that made up the material.

Authors' analysis steps: Cell counts per sample came from amplifying reference gene primers. Only in-frame clones appear in the TCRdb table, and some are missing; sequencing was by immunoSEQ multiplex PCR. V and J calls and clone size are given by that table; D and trimming were obtained from the DNA. The sample includes 75,000 to 100,000 clones, under 85% of them seen just once. The V end lost 8 bases, the J end lost 0 bases, and 7 bases lay between the germline ends. Germline loops: CDR1 MDHEN, CDR2 SYDVKM. CDR3 length: 13 amino acids. The chain has TRBV28 and TRBJ2-2; D uncertain. This clonotype was sampled from a man in his 70s with acute or convalescent COVID-19. Sequencing was done on a sample of peripheral blood. The CDR3 nucleotides are TGTGCCAGCCCCTCCCCGAACACCGGGGAGCTGTTTTTT. Its translation: CASPSPNTGELFF.